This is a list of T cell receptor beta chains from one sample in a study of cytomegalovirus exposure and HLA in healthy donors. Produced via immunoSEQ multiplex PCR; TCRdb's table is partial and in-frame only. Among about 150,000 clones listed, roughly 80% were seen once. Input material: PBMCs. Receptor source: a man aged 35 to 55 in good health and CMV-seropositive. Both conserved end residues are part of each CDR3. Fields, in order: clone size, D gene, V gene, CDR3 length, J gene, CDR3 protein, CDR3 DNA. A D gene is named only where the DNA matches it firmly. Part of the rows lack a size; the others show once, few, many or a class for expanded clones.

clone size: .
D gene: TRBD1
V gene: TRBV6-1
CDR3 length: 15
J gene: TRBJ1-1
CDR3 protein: CASSADPGGRAEAFF
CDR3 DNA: TGTGCCAGCAGTGCTGATCCAGGGGGAAGGGCTGAAGCTTTCTTT

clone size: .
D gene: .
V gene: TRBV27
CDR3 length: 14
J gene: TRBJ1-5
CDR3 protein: CASSSQSSNQPQHF
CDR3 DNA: TGTGCCAGCAGTTCTCAGTCGAGCAATCAGCCCCAGCATTTT

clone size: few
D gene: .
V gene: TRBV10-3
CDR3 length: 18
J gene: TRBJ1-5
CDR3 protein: CAISEEEGWLDRNQPQHF
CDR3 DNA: TGTGCCATCAGTGAGGAGGAGGGGTGGCTCGACCGCAATCAGCCCCAGCATTTT

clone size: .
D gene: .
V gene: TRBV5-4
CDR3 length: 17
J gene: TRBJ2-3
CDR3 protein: CASSPLPPRDSGDTQYF
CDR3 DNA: TGTGCCAGCAGCCCCCTTCCACCTCGCGACTCCGGAGATACGCAGTATTTT

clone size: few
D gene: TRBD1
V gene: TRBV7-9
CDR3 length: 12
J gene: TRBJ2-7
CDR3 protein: CASSSDRGEQYF
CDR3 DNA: TGTGCCAGCAGCAGCGACAGGGGCGAGCAGTACTTC

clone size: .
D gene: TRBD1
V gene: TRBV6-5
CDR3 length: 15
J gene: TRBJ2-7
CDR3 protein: CASTPGTGVFYEQYF
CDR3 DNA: TGTGCCAGCACCCCCGGGACAGGGGTTTTCTACGAGCAGTACTTC

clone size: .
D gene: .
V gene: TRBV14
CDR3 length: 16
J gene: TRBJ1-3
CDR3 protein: CASSRNQGSSGNTIYF
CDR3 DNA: TGTGCCAGCAGCCGCAATCAGGGGAGCTCTGGAAACACCATATATTTT

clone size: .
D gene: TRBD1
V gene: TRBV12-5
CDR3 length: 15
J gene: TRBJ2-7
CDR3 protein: CASGSGQGAGYEQYF
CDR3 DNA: TGTGCTAGTGGATCGGGACAGGGGGCCGGCTACGAGCAGTACTTC

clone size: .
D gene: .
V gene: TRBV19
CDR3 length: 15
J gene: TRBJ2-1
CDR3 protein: CASSTALVSINEQFF
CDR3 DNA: TGTGCCAGTAGTACCGCACTAGTCTCAATCAATGAGCAGTTCTTC

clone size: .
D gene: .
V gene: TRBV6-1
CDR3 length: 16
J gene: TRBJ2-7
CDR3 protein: CASSEAWPGLGYEQYF
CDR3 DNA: TGTGCCAGCAGTGAAGCTTGGCCAGGGTTGGGCTACGAGCAGTACTTC

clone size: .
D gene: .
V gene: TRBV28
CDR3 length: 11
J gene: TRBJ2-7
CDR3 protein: CASSPRDEQYF
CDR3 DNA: TGTGCCAGCAGTCCGAGGGACGAGCAGTACTTC

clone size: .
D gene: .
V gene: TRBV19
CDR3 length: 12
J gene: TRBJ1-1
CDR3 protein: CATPGGNTEAFF
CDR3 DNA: TGTGCCACCCCCGGGGGGAACACTGAAGCTTTCTTT

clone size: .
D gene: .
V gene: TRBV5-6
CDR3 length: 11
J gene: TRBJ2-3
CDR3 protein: CASSFQDTQYF
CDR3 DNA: TGTGCCAGCAGCTTTCAAGATACGCAGTATTTT

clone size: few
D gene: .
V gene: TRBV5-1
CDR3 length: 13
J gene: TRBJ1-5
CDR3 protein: CASSFEPNQPQHF
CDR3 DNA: TGCGCCAGCAGCTTCGAGCCTAATCAGCCCCAGCATTTT

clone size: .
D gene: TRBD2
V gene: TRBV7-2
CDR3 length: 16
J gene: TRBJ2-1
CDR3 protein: CASSSHVAGVLGQQFF
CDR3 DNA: TGTGCCAGCAGCTCCCATGTAGCGGGAGTTCTAGGGCAGCAGTTCTTC

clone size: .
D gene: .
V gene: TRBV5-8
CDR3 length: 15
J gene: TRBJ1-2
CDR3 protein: CASSLRSPGAYGYTF
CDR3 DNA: TGTGCCAGCAGCTTGCGGTCGCCAGGGGCCTATGGCTACACCTTC

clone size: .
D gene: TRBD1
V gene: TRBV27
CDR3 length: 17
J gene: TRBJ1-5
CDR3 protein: CASSLWGGQGSNQPQHF
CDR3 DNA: TGTGCCAGCAGTTTATGGGGGGGACAGGGTAGCAATCAGCCCCAGCATTTT

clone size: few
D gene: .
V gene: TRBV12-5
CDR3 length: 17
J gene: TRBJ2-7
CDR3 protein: CASGFGAASGRSREQYF
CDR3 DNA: TGTGCTAGTGGTTTTGGGGCCGCATCGGGCAGATCTCGAGAGCAGTACTTC

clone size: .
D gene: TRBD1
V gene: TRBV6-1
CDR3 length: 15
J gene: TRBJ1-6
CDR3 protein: CASKELGTVVSPLHF
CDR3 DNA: TGTGCCAGCAAAGAACTCGGGACAGTAGTGTCACCCCTCCACTTT

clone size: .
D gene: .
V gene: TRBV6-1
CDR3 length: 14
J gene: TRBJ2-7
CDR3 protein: CASSEQGVVYEQYF
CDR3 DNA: TGTGCCAGCAGTGAACAGGGCGTGGTATACGAGCAGTACTTC

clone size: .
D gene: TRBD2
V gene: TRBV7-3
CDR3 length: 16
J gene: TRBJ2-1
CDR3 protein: CASSPARVAGNNEQFF
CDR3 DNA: TGTGCCAGCAGCCCCGCGCGGGTAGCGGGAAACAATGAGCAGTTCTTC

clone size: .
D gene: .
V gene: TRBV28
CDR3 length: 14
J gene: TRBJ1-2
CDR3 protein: CASSRRGSNYGYTF
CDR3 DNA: TGTGCCAGCAGTCGTCGAGGGTCTAACTATGGCTACACCTTC

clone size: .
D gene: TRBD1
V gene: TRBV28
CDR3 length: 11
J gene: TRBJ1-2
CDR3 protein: CASSPDRDPRF
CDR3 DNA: TGTGCCAGCAGCCCTGACAGGGATCCACGCTTC

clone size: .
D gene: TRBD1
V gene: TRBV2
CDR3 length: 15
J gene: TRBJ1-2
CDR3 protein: CASWGQGVSTDGYTF
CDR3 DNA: TGTGCCAGCTGGGGACAGGGAGTAAGTACGGATGGCTACACCTTC

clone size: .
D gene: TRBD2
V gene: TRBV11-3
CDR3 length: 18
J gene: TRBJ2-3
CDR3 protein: CASSLSPAKASGTDTQYF
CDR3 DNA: TGTGCCAGCAGCTTATCCCCCGCCAAGGCTAGCGGGACAGATACGCAGTATTTT

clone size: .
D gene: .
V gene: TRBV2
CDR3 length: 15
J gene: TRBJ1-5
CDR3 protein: CASRTQGGGNQPQHF
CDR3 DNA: TGTGCCAGCAGAACCCAGGGAGGTGGCAATCAGCCCCAGCATTTT

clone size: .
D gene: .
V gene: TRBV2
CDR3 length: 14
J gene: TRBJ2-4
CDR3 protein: CASTDRGAKNIQYF
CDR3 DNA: TGTGCCAGCACCGACCGGGGGGCCAAAAACATTCAGTACTTC

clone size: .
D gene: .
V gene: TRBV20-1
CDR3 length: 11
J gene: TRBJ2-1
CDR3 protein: CSARQAYEQFF
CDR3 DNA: TGCAGTGCTAGACAGGCTTATGAGCAGTTCTTC

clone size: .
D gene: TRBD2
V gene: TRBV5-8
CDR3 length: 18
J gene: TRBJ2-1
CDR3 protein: CASSLWGGVIGSYNEQFF
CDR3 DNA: TGTGCCAGCAGCTTGTGGGGGGGGGTTATAGGTTCCTACAATGAGCAGTTCTTC

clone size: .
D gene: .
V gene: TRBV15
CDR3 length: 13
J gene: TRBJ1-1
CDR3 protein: CATSRAPDTEAFF
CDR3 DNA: TGTGCCACCAGCAGAGCTCCGGACACTGAAGCTTTCTTT

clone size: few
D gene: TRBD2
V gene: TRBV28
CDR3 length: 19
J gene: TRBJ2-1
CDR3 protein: CASSLHLTSGSWAYNEQFF
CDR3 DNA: TGTGCCAGCAGTTTACATTTGACTAGCGGGAGCTGGGCCTACAATGAGCAGTTCTTC

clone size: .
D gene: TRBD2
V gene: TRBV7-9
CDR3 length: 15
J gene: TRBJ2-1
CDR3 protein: CASSLSLAGVGEQFF
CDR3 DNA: TGTGCCAGCAGCTTAAGCCTAGCGGGAGTCGGTGAGCAGTTCTTC

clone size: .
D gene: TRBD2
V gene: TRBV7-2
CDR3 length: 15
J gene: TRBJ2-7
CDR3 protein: CASSPDTSGSYEQYF
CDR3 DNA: TGTGCCAGCAGCCCCGATACTAGCGGCTCCTACGAGCAGTACTTC

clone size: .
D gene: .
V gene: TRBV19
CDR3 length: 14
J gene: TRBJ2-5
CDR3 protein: CASRGTISQETQYF
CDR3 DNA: TGTGCCAGTAGGGGGACAATCTCCCAAGAGACCCAGTACTTC

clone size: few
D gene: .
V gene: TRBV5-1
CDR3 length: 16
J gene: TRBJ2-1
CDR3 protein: CASSLEPGTSYNEQFF
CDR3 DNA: TGCGCCAGCAGCTTGGAGCCGGGGACTTCCTACAATGAGCAGTTCTTC

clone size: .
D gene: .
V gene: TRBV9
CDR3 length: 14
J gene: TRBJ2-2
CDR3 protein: CASSVSTTAGELFF
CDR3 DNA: TGTGCCAGCAGCGTATCCACCACGGCCGGGGAGCTGTTTTTT

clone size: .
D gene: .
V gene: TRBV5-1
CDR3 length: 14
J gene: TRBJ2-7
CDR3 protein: CASRLTGSSYEQYF
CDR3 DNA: TGCGCCAGCAGACTGACCGGGAGCTCCTACGAGCAGTACTTC

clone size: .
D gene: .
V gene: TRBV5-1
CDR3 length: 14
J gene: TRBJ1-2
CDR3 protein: CASASLAGDYGYTF
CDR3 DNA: TGCGCCAGCGCCAGCTTAGCCGGGGACTATGGCTACACCTTC

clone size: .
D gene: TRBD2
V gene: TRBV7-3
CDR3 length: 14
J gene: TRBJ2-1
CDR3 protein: CASSPSGSRREQFF
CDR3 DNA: TGTGCCAGCAGCCCAAGCGGGAGTAGGCGTGAGCAGTTCTTC

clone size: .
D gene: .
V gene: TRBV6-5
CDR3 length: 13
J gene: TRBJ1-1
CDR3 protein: CASTNPGGEAAFF
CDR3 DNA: TGTGCCAGCACTAACCCGGGGGGGGAGGCGGCTTTCTTT

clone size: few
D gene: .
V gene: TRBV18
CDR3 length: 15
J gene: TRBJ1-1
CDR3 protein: CASSPRRVERAEAFF
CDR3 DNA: TGTGCCAGCTCACCACGTAGGGTTGAGAGGGCTGAAGCTTTCTTT

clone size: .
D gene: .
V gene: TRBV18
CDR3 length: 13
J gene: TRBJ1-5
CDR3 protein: CASSPSSNQPQHF
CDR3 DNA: TGTGCCAGCTCACCGAGTAGCAATCAGCCCCAGCATTTT

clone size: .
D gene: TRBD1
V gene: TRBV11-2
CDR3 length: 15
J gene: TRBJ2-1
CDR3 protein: CASSGQASSYNEQFF
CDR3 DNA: TGTGCCAGCAGTGGACAGGCGAGCTCCTACAATGAGCAGTTCTTC

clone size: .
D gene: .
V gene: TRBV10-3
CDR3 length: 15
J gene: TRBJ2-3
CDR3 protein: CAISPRAFNPDTQYF
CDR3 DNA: TGTGCCATCAGCCCACGAGCGTTTAATCCAGATACGCAGTATTTT

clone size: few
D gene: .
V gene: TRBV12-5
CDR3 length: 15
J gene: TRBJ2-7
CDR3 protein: CASGLVLTETYEQYF
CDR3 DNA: TGTGCTAGTGGTTTGGTTTTGACAGAAACCTACGAGCAGTACTTC

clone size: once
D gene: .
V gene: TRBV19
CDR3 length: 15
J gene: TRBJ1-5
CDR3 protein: CASSIGTFWGQPQHF
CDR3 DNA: TGTGCCAGTAGTATCGGGACTTTTTGGGGCCAGCCCCAGCATTTT

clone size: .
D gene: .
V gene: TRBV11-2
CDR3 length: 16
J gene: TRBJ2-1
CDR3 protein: CASSLGTASSYNEQFF
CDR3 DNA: TGTGCCAGCAGCTTAGGGACAGCGAGCTCCTACAATGAGCAGTTCTTC

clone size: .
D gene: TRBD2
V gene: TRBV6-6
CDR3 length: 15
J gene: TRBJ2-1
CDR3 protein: CASSYPGLAGDEQFF
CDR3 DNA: TGTGCCAGCAGTTACCCCGGACTAGCGGGAGATGAGCAGTTCTTC

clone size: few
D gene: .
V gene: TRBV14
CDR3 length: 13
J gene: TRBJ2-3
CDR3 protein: CASSQGGVGTQYF
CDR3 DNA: TGTGCCAGCAGCCAAGGCGGCGTCGGTACGCAGTATTTT

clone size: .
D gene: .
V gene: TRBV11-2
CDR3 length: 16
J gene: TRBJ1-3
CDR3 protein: CASSLEMLGAGNTIYF
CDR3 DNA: TGTGCCAGCAGCTTAGAGATGCTGGGGGCAGGAAACACCATATATTTT

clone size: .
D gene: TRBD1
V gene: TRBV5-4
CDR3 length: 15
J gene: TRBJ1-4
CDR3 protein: CASSVSTGGNEKLFF
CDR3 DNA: TGTGCCAGCAGCGTGTCGACAGGGGGAAATGAAAAACTGTTTTTT

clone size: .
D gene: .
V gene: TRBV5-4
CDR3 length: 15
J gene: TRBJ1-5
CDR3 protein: CASSLGSGPNQPQHF
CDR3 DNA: TGTGCCAGCAGCTTGGGGTCTGGCCCCAATCAGCCCCAGCATTTT

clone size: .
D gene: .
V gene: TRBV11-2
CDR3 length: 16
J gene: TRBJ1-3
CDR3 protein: CASSLAPKARGNTIYF
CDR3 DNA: TGTGCCAGCAGCCTCGCCCCTAAAGCACGGGGAAACACCATATATTTT

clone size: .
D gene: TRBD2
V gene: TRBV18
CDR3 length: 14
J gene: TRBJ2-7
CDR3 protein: CASSPREGPYEQYF
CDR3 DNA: TGTGCCAGCTCACCAAGGGAGGGGCCCTACGAGCAGTACTTC